The clone carrying this T cell receptor beta chain was seen ten or more times. The antigen is unknown. Building the TCR beta libraries relied on iRepertoire HTBI primers, and CDR3 regions underwent Arm-PCR. In the study's own analysis: Taken together, the samples had roughly 63 TRBV and more than twelve TRBJ segments identified. TCRdb re-derived calls from the multiplex PCR reads in MiXCR, one entry per CDR3 protein. The V and J calls, along with clone size, are taken from TCRdb and not from the paper's own processing. The sample records roughly 250,000 distinct CDR3 sequences, 15% to 20% being singletons. Indicated time point: newly diagnosed GD, antithyroid drugs for less than 3 months. Following extraction of RNA from PBMCs, that RNA was used to make the TCR library. The data stem from a study of regulatory T cells in long-lasting Graves disease. The ends were cut back, 5 bases at V and 4 bases at J, with 14 bases in the middle. This CDR3 is built from 15 residues. Germline V lookup: CDR1 SGHAT, CDR2 FQNNGV.

General study results and limits: Among persistent patients, a larger number of public clonotypes were shared (around 3,000) than among newly diagnosed patients (about 970).

The same sample was also used in a study of T cells in Graves' hyperthyroidism and ophthalmopathy. That report notes: Together with thyroid ultrasound, orbital computed tomography, serum thyroxine and TRAb, clinical symptoms were used for diagnoses.

The V call is TRBV11-2, the J call TRBJ1-4; D possibly corresponds to TRBD1 (6 bases). The material was peripheral blood mononuclear cells (PBMCs), obtained at new diagnosis, from a patient treated with antithyroid drugs. The clonotype comes from a woman aged 25 to 39 with Graves disease. The chain's CDR3 is CASSPGGGVNEKLFF. CDR3 coding DNA: TGTGCCAGCAGCCCGGGGGGGGGCGTTAATGAAAAACTGTTTTTT.